The subject of this entry is one T cell receptor (beta chain). The target antigen is unknown. The sample belongs to a study of T cell repertoires in cytomegalovirus infection. Notes on the study in general: Summed frequency of public TCR beta families distinguished CMV carriers with the relevant HLA.

CDR1 is MNHNY and CDR2 is SVGAGI in the germline V gene (reference sequence). The CDR3 has 14 amino acids. With V trimmed by 5 bases and J by 10 bases, 10 bases remained unmatched. TCRdb analysed the reads with MiXCR anew, one entry per CDR3 protein. Of some 400,000 distinct CDR3 sequences in the sample, less than 20% were seen once. The chain links TRBV6-6 to TRBJ1-5; the match to TRBD1 covers 8 bases. The source is a human donor in good health (CMV status not recorded). Some clones in this sample may be carry-over from other donors' samples. The specimen sequenced was PBMCs. The CDR3 DNA follows: TGTGCCAGCAGTGAGGACAGGGCCTCCACACCCCAGCATTTT. This translates into CASSEDRASTPQHF.